The next 26 T cell receptor beta chains were all read from a single sample in a study of long-term antiretroviral therapy in people with HIV. Survey-level resolution applied to immunoSEQ assay v3.0. TCRdb's table, derived via immunoSEQ multiplex PCR, lists solely in-frame clones and lacks some. The sample has 15,000 to 20,000 clones, under 85% seen once; the top ten hold 15%. The sequencing here drew on unsorted PBMCs, taken roughly 2.1 years before starting antiretroviral therapy. These receptors originate from a man under 40 with HIV.

This rearrangement joins TRBV18 to TRBJ1-1; 8 nucleotides line up with TRBD1. Germline values: CDR1 KGHSH, CDR2 LQKENI. V was pared by 6 bases and J by 11 bases, with 8 bases of the junction left unmatched. This CDR3 is 12 amino acids long. CDR3 sequence: CASSQQGVGAFF. For the CDR3, the DNA is TGTGCCAGCTCTCAACAGGGGGTTGGGGCTTTCTTT.

This chain uses TRBV7-2 with TRBJ1-5; D gene unclear. The CDR3 covers 13 residues. Germline lookup yields CDR1 SGHTA and CDR2 FQGNSA. The ends were cut back, 0 bases at V and 6 bases at J, with 6 bases in the middle. CDR3 DNA sequence: TGTGCCAGCAGCTTAGCTGCTACTCAGCCCCAGCATTTT. Translated: CASSLAATQPQHF.

The V and J genes are TRBV7-3 and TRBJ2-3; 8 bases are shared with TRBD2. This CDR3 is 20 amino acids long. Looked up from germline, CDR1 is SGHTA and CDR2 is FQGTGA. Unmatched junction bases numbered 17, after V lost 1 base and J lost 2 bases. Here the CDR3 DNA reads TGTGCCAGCAGCTTAAACCCCCCCGGCGGTAGCGGGGCTAACACAGATACGCAGTATTTT. Its protein product is CASSLNPPGGSGANTDTQYF.

In its sample, this clone was seen once. J is TRBJ2-1 and V is TRBV30; D unresolved. The germline V gene encodes CDR1 GTSNPN and CDR2 SVGIG (reference sequence). V was cut by 8 bases and J by 2 bases, with 19 bases left in between. This CDR3 spans 15 amino acids. The CDR3: CAHQAQSEAYNEQFF. Here the CDR3 DNA reads TGTGCCCATCAAGCCCAATCCGAGGCCTACAATGAGCAGTTCTTC.

J is TRBJ2-2 and V is TRBV27; 9 bases are shared with TRBD1. The V and J ends lost 5 bases and 8 bases, in that order; junction bases with no gene match: 9. The germline V gene encodes CDR1 MNHEY and CDR2 SMNVEV (reference sequence). This CDR3 is built from 15 residues. The CDR3 loop reads CASSTGGLVIGELFF. The CDR3, as DNA: TGTGCCAGCAGTACAGGGGGCTTGGTCATAGGGGAGCTGTTTTTT.

The J gene is TRBJ2-1, the V gene TRBV9; the D gene is possibly TRBD2 (5 bases). Trimming cost V 3 bases and J 7 bases, with 20 bases left between them. From germline, CDR1 is SGDLS and CDR2 YYNGEE. The CDR3 spans 16 residues. This CDR3 reads CASSGGTSSQRNEQFF. The CDR3, as DNA: TGTGCCAGCAGCGGGGGAACTAGTTCCCAGCGGAATGAGCAGTTCTTC.

The J gene is TRBJ2-7, the V gene TRBV19, with D tentatively TRBD2 (6 bases). The CDR3 runs to 15 residues. Germline CDR1 and CDR2: LNHDA and SQIVND (reference sequence). Deletions cut 3 bases from V and 0 bases from J, with 12 bases between. CDR3 protein: CASSIVGGVSYEQYF. Here the CDR3 DNA reads TGTGCCAGTAGTATTGTTGGCGGGGTCTCCTACGAGCAGTACTTC.

This clone counts as large. This chain connects TRBV6-5 to TRBJ2-7, with TRBD1 identical over 7 bases. CDR1 is MNHEY and CDR2 is SVGAGI in the germline V gene. CDR3 length equals 16 residues. V was pared by 0 bases and J by 2 bases, with 7 bases of the junction left unmatched. The CDR3 reads CASSYSTGSVPYEQYF. The CDR3 DNA sequence: TGTGCCAGCAGTTACTCGACAGGGAGCGTCCCCTACGAGCAGTACTTC.

This clone was counted a few times. The V call is TRBV2, the J call TRBJ2-3; D not certain. CDR1 SNHLY and CDR2 FYNNEI come from the germline V gene. The CDR3 is made up of 14 amino acids. Trimming removed 4 bases at V and 3 bases at J, with 11 bases between. CDR3 DNA: TGTGCCAGCAGTGCAAACCTTGGTACAGATACGCAGTATTTT. Translating it yields CASSANLGTDTQYF.

In nucleotides, the CDR3 is TGTGCCAGCAGCCACAGGGACAGTCAAGAGACCCAGTACTTC. Protein: CASSHRDSQETQYF. This chain connects TRBV11-2 to TRBJ2-5; 7 nucleotides align to TRBD1. The ends lost 5 bases at V and 2 bases at J; junction bases unmatched: 5. Per the germline V gene, CDR1 is SGHAT and CDR2 is FQNNGV. The CDR3 has 14 amino acids. The full variable domain, with the rest looked up from reference TRBV11-2 and TRBJ2-5, is EAGVAQSPRYKIIEKRQSVAFWCNPISGHATLYWYQQILGQGPKLLIQFQNNGVVDDSQLPKDRFSAERLKGVDSTLKIQPAKLEDSAVYLCASSHRDSQETQYFGPGTRLLVL.

The genes are TRBV9 and TRBJ2-3; D call uncertain. V dropped 4 bases and J dropped 6 bases, with 21 bases sitting between them. The V gene's germline CDR1 is SGDLS and CDR2 YYNGEE. The CDR3 is made up of 16 amino acids. CDR3 sequence: CASSTPTREETDTQYF. The CDR3 coding sequence is TGTGCCAGCAGCACACCGACCCGCGAAGAAACGGATACGCAGTATTTT.

The CDR3 DNA sequence: TGTGCCAGTAGTCCGCAAACCGGGACAGGTAACGGGGCCAACGTCCTGACTTTC. This encodes CASSPQTGTGNGANVLTF. The J gene is TRBJ2-6, the V gene TRBV19; TRBD1 matches 8 bases. The CDR3 consists of 18 residues. The V gene's germline CDR1 is LNHDA and CDR2 SQIVND (reference sequence). The J segment lost 4 bases and the V segment lost 5 bases, leaving 13 bases of the junction unmatched.

The chain joins TRBV9 to TRBJ2-3; maybe TRBD2 (6 bases). Germline V CDR1 and CDR2: SGDLS, YYNGEE. This CDR3 has 15 residues. Trimming cost V 0 bases and J 9 bases, with 17 bases left between them. The CDR3 sequence is CASSVVGSGVETQYF. CDR3 bases: TGTGCCAGCAGCGTAGTGGGATCGGGAGTGGAAACGCAGTATTTT.

CDR3 in DNA: TGTGCCAGCAGCGTAGTAGGGAAAGAGACCCAGTACTTC. This codes for CASSVVGKETQYF. The chain recombines TRBV9 with TRBJ2-5; D is undetermined. V lost 0 bases and J 3 bases, leaving 6 bases between the germline ends. The CDR3 spans 13 residues. CDR1 and CDR2 (germline): SGDLS, YYNGEE.

The chain uses TRBV9 and TRBJ2-1; TRBD1 aligns across 7 bases. Germline V gene data show CDR1 as SGDLS and CDR2 as YYNGEE. The V and J ends lost 0 bases and 3 bases, in that order; junction bases with no gene match: 6. The CDR3 sequence is 16 residues long. The CDR3 nucleotides are TGTGCCAGCAGCGTAGGACAGGGCGGTCACTACAATGAGCAGTTCTTC. Residues: CASSVGQGGHYNEQFF.

The chain uses TRBV7-6 and TRBJ1-2; the D is unclear. CDR1 is SGHVS and CDR2 is FNYEAQ in the germline V gene. Trimming removed 3 bases at V and 8 bases at J, with 13 bases between. The CDR3 is 13 amino acids. CDR3: CASSFGSGGGYTF. The CDR3 nucleotides read TGTGCCAGCAGCTTCGGATCCGGCGGGGGCTACACCTTC.

This chain uses TRBV2 with TRBJ1-4, with D tentatively TRBD1 (6 bases). The CDR3 consists of 13 residues. From germline, CDR1 is SNHLY and CDR2 FYNNEI. The V and J ends lost 7 bases and 5 bases respectively, with 11 bases between them. The CDR3: CASIGTGNEKLFF. The DNA of the CDR3 is TGTGCCAGCATAGGAACAGGGAATGAAAAACTGTTTTTT.

The V call is TRBV19, the J call TRBJ2-2, with a possible D match to TRBD1 (6 bases). V lost 1 base and J lost 6, with 9 bases in between. In germline, CDR1 is LNHDA, CDR2 SQIVND (reference sequence). The CDR3 loop spans 14 amino acids. The CDR3 sequence: CASSIGTDAGELFF. DNA for the CDR3: TGTGCCAGTAGTATAGGGACAGATGCCGGGGAGCTGTTTTTT.

This clone was observed a single time. This chain links TRBV28 with TRBJ1-1; D is unresolved. Between the trimmed V and J ends, which lost 2 bases and 1 base, there was a span of 11 bases. Germline lookup yields CDR1 MDHEN and CDR2 SYDVKM. The CDR3 is made up of 15 amino acids. CDR3 protein: CASSLQPGKNTEAFF. CDR3 sequence (DNA): TGTGCCAGCAGTTTACAGCCAGGAAAGAACACTGAAGCTTTCTTT.

There are a few counts of this clone. DNA for the CDR3: TGTGCCAGCAGCCAGATAGCGGGGGGATACGAGCAGTACTTC. Translation: CASSQIAGGYEQYF. This chain links TRBV14 with TRBJ2-7; 10 positions agree with TRBD2. Germline V gives CDR1 SGHDN, CDR2 FVKESK. Trimming at V came to 3 bases and at J to 4 bases, leaving 3 bases not matched to a gene. The CDR3 totals 14 residues.

The chain carries TRBV11-2 and TRBJ2-3; possibly TRBD2 for D (6 bases). Germline V lookup: CDR1 SGHAT, CDR2 FQNNGV. Between the trimmed V and J ends, which lost 5 bases and 3 bases, there was a span of 15 bases. The CDR3 sequence is 15 residues long. The CDR3 loop is CASSHTIGGTDTQYF. The CDR3 nucleotides are TGTGCCAGCAGCCACACAATCGGGGGTACAGATACGCAGTATTTT. The variable domain in full, completed from reference TRBV11-2 and TRBJ2-3, reads EAGVAQSPRYKIIEKRQSVAFWCNPISGHATLYWYQQILGQGPKLLIQFQNNGVVDDSQLPKDRFSAERLKGVDSTLKIQPAKLEDSAVYLCASSHTIGGTDTQYFGPGTRLTVL.

The rearrangement joins TRBV5-1 to TRBJ2-7; possibly TRBD1 or TRBD2 for D (5 bases each). V was pared by 4 bases and J by 3 bases, with 5 bases between. Per the germline V gene, CDR1 is SGHRS and CDR2 is YFSETQ. The CDR3 loop spans 11 amino acids. The CDR3 spells CASSGGYEQYF. CDR3 nucleotide sequence: TGCGCCAGCAGCGGGGGCTACGAGCAGTACTTC.

The gene calls are TRBV6-5 and TRBJ2-1; D may be TRBD1 (6 bases). The length of the CDR3 is 13 residues. With 8 bases removed from V and 7 bases from J, the gap between germline ends came to 15 bases. From germline, CDR1 is MNHEY and CDR2 SVGAGI. CDR3 coding DNA: TGTGCCAGCTTCAACGACCAGGGGAATGAGCAGTTCTTC. It yields the protein CASFNDQGNEQFF.

This clone was found a few times. This chain uses TRBV28 with TRBJ1-6, with 7 bases identical to TRBD1. V dropped 7 bases and J dropped 13; count of bases not matched to a gene: 7. Germline CDR1 is MDHEN and CDR2 is SYDVKM. This CDR3 has 12 amino acids. This chain's CDR3 is CASTPPRGPLHF. The DNA of the CDR3 is TGTGCCAGCACCCCTCCCAGGGGGCCCCTCCACTTT.

Within the sample, this clone is medium-sized. The chain joins TRBV5-5 to TRBJ1-4; 11 bases line up with TRBD1. V was clipped by 5 bases and J by 5 bases; unmatched bases: 8. CDR1 is SGHKS, CDR2 YYEKEE, per germline (reference sequence). This CDR3 spans 16 amino acids. CDR3 protein: CASRAGQGGWNEKLFF. The CDR3 DNA sequence: TGTGCCAGCAGGGCGGGACAGGGGGGCTGGAATGAAAAACTGTTTTTT.

V gene TRBV19 combines with J gene TRBJ2-3; D gene uncertain. The V gene lost 1 base and the J gene lost 4 bases, with 3 bases spanning the gap. Germline V gene lookup returns CDR1 LNHDA and CDR2 SQIVND (reference sequence). This CDR3 contains 12 residues. The CDR3 nucleotides are TGTGCCAGTAGTATAGCCGCAGATACGCAGTATTTT. Its translation: CASSIAADTQYF.